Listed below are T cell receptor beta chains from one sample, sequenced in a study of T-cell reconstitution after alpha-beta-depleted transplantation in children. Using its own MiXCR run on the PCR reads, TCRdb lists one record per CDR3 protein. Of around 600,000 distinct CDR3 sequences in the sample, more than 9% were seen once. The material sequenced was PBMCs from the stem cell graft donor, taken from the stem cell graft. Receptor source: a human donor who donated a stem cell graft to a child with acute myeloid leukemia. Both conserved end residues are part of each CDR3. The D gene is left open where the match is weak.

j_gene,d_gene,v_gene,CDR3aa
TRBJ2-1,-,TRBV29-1,CSVEGLSYNEQFF
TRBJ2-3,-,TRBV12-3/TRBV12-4,CASRDGVTDTQYF
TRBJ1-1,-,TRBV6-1,CASPGGATNTEAFF
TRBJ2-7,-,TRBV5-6,CASSLRHGEQYF
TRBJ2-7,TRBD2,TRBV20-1,CSPLQGLADYEQYF
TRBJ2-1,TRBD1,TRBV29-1,CSASGQGISNEQFF
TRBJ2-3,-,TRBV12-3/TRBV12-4,CASSPLKSDTQYF
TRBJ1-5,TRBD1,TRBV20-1,CSARRTGLSNQPQHF
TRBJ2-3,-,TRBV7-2,CASSSGTALTTQYF
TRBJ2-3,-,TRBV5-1,CASSLLSSRDTQYF
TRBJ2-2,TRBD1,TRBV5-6,CASSRTGEDTGELFF
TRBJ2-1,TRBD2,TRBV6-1,CASTPAAGGPLGEQFF
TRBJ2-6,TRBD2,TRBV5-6,CASSLLAGGGANVLTF
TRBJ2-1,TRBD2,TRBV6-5,CASSTRPSGGFYNEQFF
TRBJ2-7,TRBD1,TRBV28,CASEGNRGRSEQYF
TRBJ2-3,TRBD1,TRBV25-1,CASSDRGRDTQYF
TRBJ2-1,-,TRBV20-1,CSAKSLADSSYNEQFF
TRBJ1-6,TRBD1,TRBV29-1,CSVEDQGAGLHF
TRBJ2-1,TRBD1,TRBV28,CASQRDRVYNEQFF
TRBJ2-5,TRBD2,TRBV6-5,CASSYSTSGTQETQYF
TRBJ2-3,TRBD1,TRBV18,CASSPYSGTADTQYF
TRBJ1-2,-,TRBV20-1,CSARLRGAYGYTF
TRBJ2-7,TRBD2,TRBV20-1,CCARDLAGPTASTYEQYF
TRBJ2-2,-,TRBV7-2,CASRLRGTGELFF
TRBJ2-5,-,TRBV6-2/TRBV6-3,CASSYFSTGDQETQYF
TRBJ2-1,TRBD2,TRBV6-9,CASSFLGLAGGNEQFF
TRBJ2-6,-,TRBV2,CASSLNGANVLTF
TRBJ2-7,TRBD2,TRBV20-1,CSAGTSGIYEQYF
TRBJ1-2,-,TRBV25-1,CASSALQIPFF
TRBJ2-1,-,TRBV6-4,CASSDRPRSEQFF
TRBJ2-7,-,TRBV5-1,CASSPGQSGSYEQYF
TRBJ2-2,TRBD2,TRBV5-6,CASSFGPLAGGPANTGELFF
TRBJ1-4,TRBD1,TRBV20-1,CSAGTGELGEKLFF
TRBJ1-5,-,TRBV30,CAWRERLGVGQPQHF
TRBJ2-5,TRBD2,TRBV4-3,CASSPPRTSGRDRETQYF
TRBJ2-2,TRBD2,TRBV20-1,CSASLVGLAGGSNTGELFF
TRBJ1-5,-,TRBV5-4,CASSLEGTQPQHF
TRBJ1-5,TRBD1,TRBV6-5,CASATFGQGNQPQHF
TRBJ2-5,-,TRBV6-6,CASSPGTGETQYF
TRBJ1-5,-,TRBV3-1,CASSQDGSNQPQHF